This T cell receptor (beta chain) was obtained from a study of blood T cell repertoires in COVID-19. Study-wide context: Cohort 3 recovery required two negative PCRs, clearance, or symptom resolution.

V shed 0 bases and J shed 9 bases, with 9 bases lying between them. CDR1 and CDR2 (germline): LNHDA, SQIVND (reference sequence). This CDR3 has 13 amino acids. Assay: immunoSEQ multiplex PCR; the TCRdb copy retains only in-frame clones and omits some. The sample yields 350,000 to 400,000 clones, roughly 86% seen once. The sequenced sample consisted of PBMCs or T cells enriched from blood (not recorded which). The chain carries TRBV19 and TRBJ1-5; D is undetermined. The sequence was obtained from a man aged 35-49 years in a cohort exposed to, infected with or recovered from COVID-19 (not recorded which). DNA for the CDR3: TGTGCCAGTAGTATAGAGGGGAGGCGGCCCCAGCATTTT. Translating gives CASSIEGRRPQHF. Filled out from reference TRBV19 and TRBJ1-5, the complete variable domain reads DGGITQSPKYLFRKEGQNVTLSCEQNLNHDAMYWYRQDPGQGLRLIYYSQIVNDFQKGDIAEGYSVSREKKESFPLTVTSAQKNPTAFYLCASSIEGRRPQHFGDGTRLSIL.